Listed below are T cell receptor beta chains from one sample, sequenced in a study of T cells in Graves' hyperthyroidism and ophthalmopathy. TCRdb reprocessed the multiplex PCR reads via MiXCR and lists one record per CDR3 protein. Seen here are about 350,000 distinct CDR3 sequences, about 18% observed once, and the top ten hold around a third. The sample was blood. These receptors were obtained from a woman in her thirties with Graves' hyperthyroidism that later progressed to Graves' ophthalmopathy. Each CDR3 is given with its conserved first and last residue. D genes are given only for firm matches. A row's size may be missing; if present it is once, few, many or a size class.

TGTGCCCATGGTAGGGACGTGGGAAATGAGCAGTTCTTC,CAHGRDVGNEQFF,.,TRBJ2-1,few,TRBV10-3
TGTGCCAGCAGTTACGGGGACAGGGTTACTGGCTACACCTTC,CASSYGDRVTGYTF,TRBD1,TRBJ1-2,many,TRBV6-5
TGTGCCAGCAGTACACAGAGTCGCAATTATGGCTACACCTTC,CASSTQSRNYGYTF,.,TRBJ1-2,few,TRBV6-1
TGTGCCAGCAGCTTCCCAAGCGGGAGCGGCTCCTACGAGCAGTACTTC,CASSFPSGSGSYEQYF,TRBD2,TRBJ2-7,few,TRBV5-6
TGTGCCAGCAGTCTAGCGGGAGGGCCGGGGTACAATGAGCAGTTCTTC,CASSLAGGPGYNEQFF,TRBD2,TRBJ2-1,.,TRBV12-3/TRBV12-4
TGCGCCAGCAGCCGGGGACAGGGGAATAACTATGGCTACACCTTC,CASSRGQGNNYGYTF,TRBD1,TRBJ1-2,few,TRBV4-1
TGCAGTGCTAGTGCCCCCGGGAGAATTAGCGGGAGGGGTAATGAGCAGTTCTTC,CSASAPGRISGRGNEQFF,TRBD2,TRBJ2-1,many,TRBV20-1
TGTGCCAGCAGTAATAGCGAGGGGGCGACCCAGTACTTC,CASSNSEGATQYF,TRBD1,TRBJ2-5,.,TRBV4-2
TGTGCCAGTAACAGGGGGATTAAAGAGACCCAGTACTTC,CASNRGIKETQYF,TRBD1,TRBJ2-5,many,TRBV6-1
TGTGCCAGCAGCCCGGCTCGGTACGAGGCATACAATGAGCAGTTCTTC,CASSPARYEAYNEQFF,.,TRBJ2-1,.,TRBV11-2
TGCGCCAGCAGCTCGGTCCTGGACGGATCATATGGCTACACCTTC,CASSSVLDGSYGYTF,.,TRBJ1-2,.,TRBV5-1
TGCGTCAGCAGCCCCGGGGGGGGGTTAAGCTACAATGAGCAGTTCTTC,CVSSPGGGLSYNEQFF,TRBD2,TRBJ2-1,few,TRBV5-1
TGTGCCAGCAGCTTAGTAGCGGGCGCAGATACGCAGTATTTT,CASSLVAGADTQYF,TRBD2,TRBJ2-3,many,TRBV7-8
TGTGCCAGCAGCAAGGCAGGTTCTCGGCAGTACTTC,CASSKAGSRQYF,.,TRBJ2-7,many,TRBV7-2
TGTGCCAGCAGTCCAGAGACAGGGGGCGACCAGCCCCAGCATTTT,CASSPETGGDQPQHF,TRBD1,TRBJ1-5,.,TRBV12-3/TRBV12-4
TGCGCCAGCACCTCGGAAAATCTTAGGGGGTCCGGGGGCAACGTCCTGACTTTC,CASTSENLRGSGGNVLTF,.,TRBJ2-6,.,TRBV4-1
TGTGCCAGCAGCTTGACTAGCGGTGGCTCCTACAATGAGCAGTTCTTC,CASSLTSGGSYNEQFF,TRBD2,TRBJ2-1,few,TRBV7-6
TGTGCCAGCAGCCGGGGGGTAGGTGGAGCCCAATACGAGCAGTACTTC,CASSRGVGGAQYEQYF,.,TRBJ2-7,.,TRBV16
TGCAGCGCTCGACAGGGGGGGTACGAGCAGTACTTC,CSARQGGYEQYF,TRBD1,TRBJ2-7,few,TRBV29-1
TGTGCCAGCAGTTTCGCGGCGGGGAGCTATGGCTACACCTTC,CASSFAAGSYGYTF,.,TRBJ1-2,many,TRBV7-9
TGTGCCAGCAGTCGAAGCGGGCCCCAGTTCTTC,CASSRSGPQFF,.,TRBJ2-1,.,TRBV6-1
TGTGCCAGCAGCCTCTCTGGGGTCTACGAGCAGTACTTC,CASSLSGVYEQYF,.,TRBJ2-7,many,TRBV5-1
TGTGCGGGAAGGGAGAGCTCCTACAATGAGCAGTTCTTC,CAGRESSYNEQFF,.,TRBJ2-1,few,TRBV18
TGTGCCAGTAGTATTTCACTCAATTCACCCCTCCACTTT,CASSISLNSPLHF,.,TRBJ1-6,few,TRBV19
TGCAGCGTTGAGGAGGCATACAATGAGCAGTTCTTC,CSVEEAYNEQFF,.,TRBJ2-1,.,TRBV29-1
TGTGCCAGCAGTTCTCGGGGCGAGCGGTACTTC,CASSSRGERYF,.,TRBJ2-7,.,TRBV28
TGTGCCAGCAGCGAAGACAGGGAAGGAGAGACCCAGTACTTC,CASSEDREGETQYF,TRBD1,TRBJ2-5,.,TRBV2
TGTGCCAGCCGAACTCCAAGGGATTGGGACGAGCAGTACTTC,CASRTPRDWDEQYF,.,TRBJ2-7,many,TRBV6-1
TGTGCCAGCAGGGTAGCGGGGGGGCAAAACATTCAGTACTTC,CASRVAGGQNIQYF,TRBD2,TRBJ2-4,many,TRBV28
TGCGCCAGCAGCGGGGGAGGACTAGCGGGGTTGGGTGAGCAGTTCTTC,CASSGGGLAGLGEQFF,TRBD2,TRBJ2-1,many,TRBV10-2
TGTGCCAGCAGCCGGGGACAGCCACCTGCCTACGAGCAGTACTTC,CASSRGQPPAYEQYF,TRBD1,TRBJ2-7,.,TRBV7-6
TGTGCCAGCAGTATGGAGCACCGGGACAGGCGCTACGAGCAGTACTTC,CASSMEHRDRRYEQYF,TRBD1,TRBJ2-7,.,TRBV28
TGTGCCAGCAGCTTGAGCCACAGCGAGACCCAGTACTTC,CASSLSHSETQYF,.,TRBJ2-5,few,TRBV5-6
TGCGCCAGCAGCCCAGCGGGGGGGGGCCAAGAGACCCAGTACTTC,CASSPAGGGQETQYF,TRBD2,TRBJ2-5,.,TRBV4-1
TGTGCCAGCCGCCGGGACAGTATTTTTTATAGCAATCAGCCCCAGCATTTT,CASRRDSIFYSNQPQHF,TRBD1,TRBJ1-5,many,TRBV28
TGTGCCAGCAGTGAAGATCGGGCTAGCGGGGGGTCAGATACGCAGTATTTT,CASSEDRASGGSDTQYF,TRBD2,TRBJ2-3,.,TRBV2
TGTGCCAGCAGTTCCCGACTAGACAGAAGCCCTATGGGAAACACCATATATTTT,CASSSRLDRSPMGNTIYF,.,TRBJ1-3,.,TRBV12-3/TRBV12-4
TGTGCCAGCAGCAGGGGGCCTCAAGACACTGAAGCTTTCTTT,CASSRGPQDTEAFF,TRBD1,TRBJ1-1,few,TRBV5-6
TGTGCCAGCAACCAAACCTCAGAGGATTTTAATAATGAGCAGTTCTTC,CASNQTSEDFNNEQFF,.,TRBJ2-1,.,TRBV25-1
TGTGCCAGCAGCCGACTAGCGGACGAGCAGTACTTC,CASSRLADEQYF,TRBD2,TRBJ2-7,.,TRBV3-1
TGTGCCAGCAGATCTATAGCGGGAGGGCCCGGGGAGCTGTTTTTT,CASRSIAGGPGELFF,TRBD2,TRBJ2-2,.,TRBV6-4